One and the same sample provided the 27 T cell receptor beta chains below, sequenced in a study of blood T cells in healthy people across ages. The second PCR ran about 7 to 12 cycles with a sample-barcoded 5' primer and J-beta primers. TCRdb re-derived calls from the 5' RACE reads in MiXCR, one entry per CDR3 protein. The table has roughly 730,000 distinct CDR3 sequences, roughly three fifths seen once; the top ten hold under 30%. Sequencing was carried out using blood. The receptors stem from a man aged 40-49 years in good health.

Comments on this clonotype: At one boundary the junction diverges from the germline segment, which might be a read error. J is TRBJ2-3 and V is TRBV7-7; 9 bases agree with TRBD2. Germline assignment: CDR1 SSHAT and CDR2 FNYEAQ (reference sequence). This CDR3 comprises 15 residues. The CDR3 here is CASSRRAGGQDTQYF. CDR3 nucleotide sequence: TGTGCTAGCAGCCGCCGGGCGGGGGGGCAAGATACGCAGTATTTT.

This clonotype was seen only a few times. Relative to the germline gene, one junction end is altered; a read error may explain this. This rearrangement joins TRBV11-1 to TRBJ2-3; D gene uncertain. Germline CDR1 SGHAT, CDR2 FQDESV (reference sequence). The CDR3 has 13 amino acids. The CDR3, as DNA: TGTGCCGGCAGCTTACGGCCCCCAGATACGCAGTATTTT. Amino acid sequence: CAGSLRPPDTQYF.

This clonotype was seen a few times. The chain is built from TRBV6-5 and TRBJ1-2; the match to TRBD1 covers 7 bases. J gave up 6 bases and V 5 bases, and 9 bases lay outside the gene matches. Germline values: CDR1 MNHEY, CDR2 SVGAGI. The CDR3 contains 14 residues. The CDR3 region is CASSDWQGGDGYTF. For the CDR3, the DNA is TGTGCCAGCAGTGACTGGCAGGGGGGTGATGGCTACACCTTC.

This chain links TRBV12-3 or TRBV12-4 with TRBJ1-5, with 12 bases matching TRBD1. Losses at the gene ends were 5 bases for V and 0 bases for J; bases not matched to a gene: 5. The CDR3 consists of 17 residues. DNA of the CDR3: TGTGCCAGCAGTGGGGGACAGGGGGCTTATAGCAATCAGCCCCAGCATTTT. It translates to CASSGGQGAYSNQPQHF.

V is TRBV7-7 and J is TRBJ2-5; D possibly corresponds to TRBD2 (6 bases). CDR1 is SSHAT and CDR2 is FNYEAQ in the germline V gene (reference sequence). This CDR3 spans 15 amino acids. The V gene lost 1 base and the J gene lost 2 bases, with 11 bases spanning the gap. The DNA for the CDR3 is TGTGCCAGCAGCTTAGGTGGGACTCTTCAAGAGACCCAGTACTTC. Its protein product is CASSLGGTLQETQYF.

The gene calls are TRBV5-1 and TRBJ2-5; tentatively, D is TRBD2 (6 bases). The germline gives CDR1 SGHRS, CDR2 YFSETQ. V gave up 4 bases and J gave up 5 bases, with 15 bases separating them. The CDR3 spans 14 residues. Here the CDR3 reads CASSQGPGRETQYF. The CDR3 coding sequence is TGCGCCAGCAGCCAGGGTCCAGGGAGGGAGACCCAGTACTTC.

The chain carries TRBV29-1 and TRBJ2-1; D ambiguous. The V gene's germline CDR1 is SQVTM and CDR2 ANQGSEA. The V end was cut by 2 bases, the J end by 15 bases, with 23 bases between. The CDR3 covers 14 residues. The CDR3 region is CSVESRVELADVFF. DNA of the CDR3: TGCAGCGTTGAAAGTAGGGTCGAGTTGGCGGACGTGTTCTTC.

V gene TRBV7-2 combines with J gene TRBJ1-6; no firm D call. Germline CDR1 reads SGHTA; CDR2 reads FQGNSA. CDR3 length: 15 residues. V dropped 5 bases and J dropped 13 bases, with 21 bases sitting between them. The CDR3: CASSTSLTSLAPLHF. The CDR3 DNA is TGTGCCAGCAGCACGAGCCTAACTTCACTAGCGCCCCTCCACTTT.

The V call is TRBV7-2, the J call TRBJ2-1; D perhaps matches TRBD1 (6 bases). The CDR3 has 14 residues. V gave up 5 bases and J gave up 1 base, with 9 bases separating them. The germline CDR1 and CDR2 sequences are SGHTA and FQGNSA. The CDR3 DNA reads TGTGCCAGCAGCGAAGGACAGTCCTACAATGAGCAGTTCTTC. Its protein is CASSEGQSYNEQFF. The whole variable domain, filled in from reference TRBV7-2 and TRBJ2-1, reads GAGVSQSPSNKVTEKGKDVELRCDPISGHTALYWYRQSLGQGLEFLIYFQGNSAPDKSGLPSDRFSAERTGGSVSTLTIQRTQQEDSAVYLCASSEGQSYNEQFFGPGTRLTVL.

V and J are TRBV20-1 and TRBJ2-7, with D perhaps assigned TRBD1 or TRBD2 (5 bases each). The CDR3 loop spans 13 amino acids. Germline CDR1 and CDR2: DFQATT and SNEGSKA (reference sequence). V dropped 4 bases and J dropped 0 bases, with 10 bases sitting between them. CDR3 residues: CSAMGDGSYEQYF. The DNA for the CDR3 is TGCAGTGCTATGGGGGACGGCTCCTACGAGCAGTACTTC.

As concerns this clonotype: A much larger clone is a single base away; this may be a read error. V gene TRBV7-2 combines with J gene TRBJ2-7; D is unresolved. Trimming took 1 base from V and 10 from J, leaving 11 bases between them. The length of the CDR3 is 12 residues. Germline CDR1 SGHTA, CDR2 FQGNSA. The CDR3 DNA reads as TGTGCCAGCAGCTTAGTGCGAGAGTCCCAGTACTTC. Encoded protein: CASSLVRESQYF.

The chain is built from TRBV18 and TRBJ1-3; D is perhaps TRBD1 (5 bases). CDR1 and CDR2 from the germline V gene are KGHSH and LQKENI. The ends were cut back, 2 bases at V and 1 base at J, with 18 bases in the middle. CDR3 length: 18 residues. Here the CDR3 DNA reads TGTGCCAGCTCACCAGTCCCGGGGGACCCTTCATCTGGAAACACCATATATTTT. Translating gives CASSPVPGDPSSGNTIYF.

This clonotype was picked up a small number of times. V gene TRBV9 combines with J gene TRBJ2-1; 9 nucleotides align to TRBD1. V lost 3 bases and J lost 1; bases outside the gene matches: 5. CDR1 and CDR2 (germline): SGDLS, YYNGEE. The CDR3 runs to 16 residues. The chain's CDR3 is CASSGQQGASYNEQFF. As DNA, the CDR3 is TGTGCCAGCAGCGGACAACAGGGGGCTTCCTACAATGAGCAGTTCTTC.

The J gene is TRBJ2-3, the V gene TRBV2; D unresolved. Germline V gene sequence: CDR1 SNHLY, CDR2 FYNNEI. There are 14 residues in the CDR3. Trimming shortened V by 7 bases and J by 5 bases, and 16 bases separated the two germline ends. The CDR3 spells CASKAGSLVDTQYF. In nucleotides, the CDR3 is TGTGCCAGCAAGGCAGGTAGTTTGGTAGATACGCAGTATTTT.

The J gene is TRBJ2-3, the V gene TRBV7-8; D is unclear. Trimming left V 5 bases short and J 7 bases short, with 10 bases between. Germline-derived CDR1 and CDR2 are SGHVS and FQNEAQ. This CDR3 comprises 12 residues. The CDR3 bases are TGTGCCAGCAGCCGCCGAATAAATACGCAGTATTTT. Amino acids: CASSRRINTQYF.

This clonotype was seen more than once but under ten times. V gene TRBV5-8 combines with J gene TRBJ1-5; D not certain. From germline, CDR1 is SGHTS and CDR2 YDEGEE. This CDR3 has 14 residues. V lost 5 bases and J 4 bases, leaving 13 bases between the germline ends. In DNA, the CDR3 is TGTGCCAGCAGGGATAGACGGGCAAATCAGCCCCAGCATTTT. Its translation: CASRDRRANQPQHF.

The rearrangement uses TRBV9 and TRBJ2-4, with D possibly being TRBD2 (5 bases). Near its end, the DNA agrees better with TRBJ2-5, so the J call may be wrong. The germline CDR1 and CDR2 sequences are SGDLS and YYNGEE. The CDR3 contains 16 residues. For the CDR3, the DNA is TGTGCCAGCAGCGTAGCTGGAGGCCCCCCGTTCGAGACCCAGTACTTC. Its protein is CASSVAGGPPFETQYF.

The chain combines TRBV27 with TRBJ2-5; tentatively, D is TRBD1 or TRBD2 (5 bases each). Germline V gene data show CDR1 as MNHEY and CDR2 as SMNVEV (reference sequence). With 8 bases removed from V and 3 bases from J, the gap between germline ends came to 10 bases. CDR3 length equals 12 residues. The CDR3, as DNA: TGTGCCAGCCGGGACGGGAAAGAGACCCAGTACTTC. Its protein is CASRDGKETQYF.

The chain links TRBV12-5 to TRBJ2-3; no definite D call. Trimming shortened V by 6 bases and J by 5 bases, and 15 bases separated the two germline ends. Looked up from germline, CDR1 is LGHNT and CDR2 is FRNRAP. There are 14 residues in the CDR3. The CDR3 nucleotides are TGTGCTAGTGGAGTCGGGCAGCCTCAAGATACGCAGTATTTT. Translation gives CASGVGQPQDTQYF.

CDR3 in amino acids: CSVETGGNYGYTF. CDR3 nucleotides: TGCAGCGTTGAGACAGGGGGCAACTATGGCTACACCTTC. The chain has TRBV29-1 and TRBJ1-2; the match to TRBD1 covers 10 bases. The CDR3 is 13 residues long. From germline, CDR1 is SQVTM and CDR2 ANQGSEA. With 3 bases clipped from V and 2 bases from J, the junction kept 0 bases outside the gene matches.

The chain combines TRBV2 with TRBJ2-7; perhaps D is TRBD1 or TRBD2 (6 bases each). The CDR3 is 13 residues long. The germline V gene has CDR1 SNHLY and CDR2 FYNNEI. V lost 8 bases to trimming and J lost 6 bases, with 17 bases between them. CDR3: CASCRGGLGEQYF. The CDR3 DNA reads TGTGCCAGCTGCAGGGGAGGTCTTGGCGAGCAGTACTTC.

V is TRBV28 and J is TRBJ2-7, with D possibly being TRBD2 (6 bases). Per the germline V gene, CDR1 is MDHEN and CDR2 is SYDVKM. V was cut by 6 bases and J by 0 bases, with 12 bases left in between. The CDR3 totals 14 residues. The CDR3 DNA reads TGTGCCAGCAGCCGGGACTCGATCTCCTACGAGCAGTACTTC. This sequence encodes CASSRDSISYEQYF.

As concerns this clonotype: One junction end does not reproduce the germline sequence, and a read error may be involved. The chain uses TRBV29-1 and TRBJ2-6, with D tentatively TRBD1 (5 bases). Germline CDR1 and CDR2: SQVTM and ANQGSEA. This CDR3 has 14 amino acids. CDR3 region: CSVPGVSGASVLTF. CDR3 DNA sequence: TGCAGCGTTCCAGGAGTCAGTGGGGCCAGCGTCCTGACTTTC. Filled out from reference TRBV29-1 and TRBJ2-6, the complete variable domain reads SAVISQKPSRDICQRGTSLTIQCQVDSQVTMMFWYRQQPGQSLTLIATANQGSEATYESGFVIDKFPISRPNLTFSTLTVSNMSPEDSSIYLCSVPGVSGASVLTFGAGSRLTVL.

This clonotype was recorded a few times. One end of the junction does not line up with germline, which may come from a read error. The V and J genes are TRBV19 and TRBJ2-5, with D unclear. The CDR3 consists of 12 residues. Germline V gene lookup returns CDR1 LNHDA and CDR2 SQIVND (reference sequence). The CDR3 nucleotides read TGTGCCAGTAGTATTGTCTCGGAGATCCAGTACTTC. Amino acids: CASSIVSEIQYF.

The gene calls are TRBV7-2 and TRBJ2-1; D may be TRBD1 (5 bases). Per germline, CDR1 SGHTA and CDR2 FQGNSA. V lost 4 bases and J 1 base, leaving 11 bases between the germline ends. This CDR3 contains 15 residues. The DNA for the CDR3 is TGTGCCAGCAGCTCCACAGGAATATCCTACAATGAGCAGTTCTTC. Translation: CASSSTGISYNEQFF.

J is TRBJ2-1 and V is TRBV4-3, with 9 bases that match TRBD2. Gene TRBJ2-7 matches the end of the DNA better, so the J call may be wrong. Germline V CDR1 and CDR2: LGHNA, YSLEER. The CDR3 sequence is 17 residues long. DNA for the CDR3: TGCGCCAGCAGCCAATTAGCGGGGGCCACCCACTACAATGAGCAGTACTTC. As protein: CASSQLAGATHYNEQYF.

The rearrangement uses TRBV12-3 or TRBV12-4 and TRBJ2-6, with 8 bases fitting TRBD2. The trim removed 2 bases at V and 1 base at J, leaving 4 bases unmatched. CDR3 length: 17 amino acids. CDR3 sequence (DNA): TGTGCCAGCAGTTTACGCGGGGGGTCTTCTGGGGCCAACGTCCTGACTTTC. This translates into CASSLRGGSSGANVLTF.